The following is a TCR beta chain sequence with its context. What it binds is not known. The primer mix had 60 Vbeta and 13 Jbeta primers. Profiled with immunoSEQ multiplex PCR; TCRdb holds only in-frame clones, not every one. Altogether approximately 160,000 clones are present, roughly 73% being singletons, with the ten largest covering just under 5%. This specimen comes from a study of cytomegalovirus exposure and HLA in healthy donors. Study summary: Earlier, fewer than 140 million unique TCR beta sequences were recovered from approximately 180 million T cells by an analysis.

Per germline, CDR1 SGHDT and CDR2 YYEEEE. This CDR3 has 14 residues. V lost 4 bases to trimming and J lost 5 bases, with 16 bases between them. Study-level findings and limits: The study found most TCR sequences rare, yet found some public TCRs in many donors. There was a cluster of highly shared sequence variants that was likely a sequencing artifact.

The chain couples TRBV5-6 to TRBJ2-7; weak D call: TRBD2 (5 bases). The specimen sequenced was PBMCs. This TCR was recovered from a male donor in good health and CMV-seronegative. CDR3 loop: CASSPGYAIDEQYF. In nucleotides, the CDR3 is TGTGCCAGCAGCCCGGGATATGCTATCGACGAGCAGTACTTC.